This TCR beta chain was retrieved from a study of T-cell reconstitution after alpha-beta-depleted transplantation in children. V lost 5 bases and J 6 bases, leaving 14 bases between the germline ends. Looked up from germline, CDR1 is SGHAT and CDR2 is FQNNGV. The CDR3 runs 14 residues. A library of TCRbeta sequences, prepared with unique molecular identifiers, was generated. TCRdb re-analysed the PCR reads in MiXCR, keeping a single row per CDR3 protein. Counted here are hundreds of thousands of distinct CDR3 sequences, approximately 17% occurring once; the ten biggest clones make up 0.85% to 1.3%. This clonotype was seen a single time.

The chain uses TRBV11-2 and TRBJ2-1; a weak D match, TRBD1 (6 bases). The sequencing used PBMCs from the stem cell graft donor, collected from the stem cell graft. The receptor's source is a human donor who donated a stem cell graft to a child with acute myeloid leukemia. The CDR3 reads CASSLTTGSNEQFF. The DNA for the CDR3 is TGTGCCAGCAGCCTGACTACAGGGTCCAATGAGCAGTTCTTC.